These T cell receptor beta chains were read from a single sample in a study of graft-versus-host responses after intestinal transplantation. No antigens are known for them. The data were produced by immunoSEQ multiplex PCR, yet TCRdb's version contains in-frame clones alone and is incomplete. The sample lists tens of thousands of clones; 85% to 90% were seen once. Sequenced material: unstimulated CD4+ T cells sorted from spleen or lymph node cells, taken before intestinal transplant. Every receptor here comes from a human donor who received an intestinal transplant. Each CDR3 is given with its conserved first and last residue. D genes are given only for firm matches. Clone size appears in some rows only: once, few, many, or a class for an expanded clone.

V gene,J gene,D gene,clone size,CDR3 protein,CDR3 DNA
TRBV6-6,TRBJ1-5,NA,NA,CASTETGEAQHF,TGTGCCAGCACCGAAACAGGAGAGGCCCAGCATTTT
TRBV20-1,TRBJ2-3,NA,NA,CSARLPDTQYF,TGCAGTGCCCGACTCCCTGATACGCAGTATTTT
TRBV5-4,TRBJ2-5,TRBD1,NA,CASSAGTGSETQYF,TGTGCCAGCAGCGCAGGGACAGGGTCCGAGACCCAGTACTTC
TRBV27,TRBJ1-5,TRBD1,NA,CASSPQGQYNQPQHF,TGTGCCAGCAGTCCCCAGGGACAGTACAATCAGCCCCAGCATTTT
TRBV18,TRBJ1-5,NA,NA,CASSPLPGQPQHF,TGTGCCAGCTCACCACTCCCAGGGCAGCCCCAGCATTTT
TRBV7-3,TRBJ1-2,TRBD1,NA,CASSDTGGAGYGYTF,TGTGCCAGCAGCGATACAGGGGGCGCAGGCTATGGCTACACCTTC
TRBV2,TRBJ1-6,TRBD1,NA,CASSETQGVWYNSPLHF,TGTGCCAGCAGTGAAACACAGGGGGTATGGTATAATTCACCCCTCCACTTT
TRBV6-1,TRBJ1-2,TRBD1,NA,CASTSTGWVYGYTF,TGTGCCAGCACCTCGACAGGGTGGGTCTATGGCTACACCTTC
TRBV6-5,TRBJ1-6,TRBD1,NA,CASRQGGSPLHF,TGTGCCAGCAGACAGGGGGGTTCACCCCTCCACTTT
TRBV6-1,TRBJ2-5,TRBD2,NA,CASSEPRTSGGETQYF,TGTGCCAGCAGTGAACCCAGGACTAGCGGGGGGGAGACCCAGTACTTC
TRBV11-2,TRBJ2-7,NA,NA,CASTTGPPGQGTYEQYF,TGTGCCAGCACCACAGGCCCCCCGGGACAAGGAACCTACGAGCAGTACTTC
TRBV10-2,TRBJ2-3,TRBD2,NA,CASSDETSGGLSGDTQYF,TGCGCCAGCAGTGATGAGACTAGCGGGGGGCTGAGCGGGGATACGCAGTATTTT
TRBV19,TRBJ1-2,TRBD1,NA,CARTRRTGGNGYTF,TGTGCCAGAACCCGGAGGACAGGAGGTAATGGCTACACCTTC
TRBV5-5,TRBJ2-4,TRBD1,NA,CASKPGTGINIQYF,TGTGCCAGCAAGCCCGGGACAGGGATAAACATTCAGTACTTC
TRBV5-1,TRBJ2-5,TRBD2,NA,CASSRQRGRGETQYF,TGCGCCAGCAGCAGACAGCGGGGGCGGGGAGAGACCCAGTACTTC
TRBV5-1,TRBJ2-5,NA,NA,CASSPGAPGETQYF,TGCGCCAGCAGCCCAGGGGCCCCGGGAGAGACCCAGTACTTC
TRBV7-8,TRBJ2-1,NA,once,CASSPAGNEQFF,TGTGCCAGCAGCCCAGCGGGCAATGAGCAGTTCTTC
TRBV11-3,TRBJ2-5,TRBD2,once,CASSLGLAGPGYETQYF,TGTGCCAGCAGCTTAGGACTAGCGGGGCCGGGGTATGAGACCCAGTACTTC
TRBV29-1,TRBJ2-2,NA,few,CSVVRTNTGELFF,TGCAGCGTCGTTAGAACTAACACCGGGGAGCTGTTTTTT
TRBV6-1,TRBJ2-1,TRBD2,NA,CASSAHRGDPYNEQFF,TGTGCCAGCAGTGCCCACCGGGGGGACCCTTACAATGAGCAGTTCTTC
TRBV9,TRBJ2-5,NA,once,CASSVGSEETQYF,TGTGCCAGCAGCGTAGGGAGTGAGGAGACCCAGTACTTC
TRBV10-3,TRBJ1-6,TRBD1,NA,CAISESGQNNSPLHF,TGTGCCATCAGTGAGTCGGGACAGAATAATTCACCCCTCCACTTT
TRBV7-8,TRBJ2-2,NA,NA,CASRRTLNTGELFF,TGTGCCAGCAGACGGACTCTAAACACCGGGGAGCTGTTTTTT
TRBV9,TRBJ2-1,TRBD2,NA,CASTPVGSGGAGEQFF,TGTGCCAGCACTCCAGTGGGGAGCGGGGGGGCCGGAGAGCAGTTCTTC
TRBV29-1,TRBJ1-1,NA,NA,CSADGQLNTEAFF,TGCAGCGCAGACGGACAACTGAACACTGAAGCTTTCTTT
TRBV18,TRBJ2-3,TRBD2,NA,CASSPRLAGTDTQYF,TGTGCCAGCTCACCAAGGCTAGCGGGGACAGATACGCAGTATTTT
TRBV20-1,TRBJ1-6,NA,NA,CSAAAGTPLHF,TGCAGTGCCGCAGCGGGAACTCCCCTCCACTTT
TRBV5-1,TRBJ2-5,TRBD2,NA,CASSPTLAGEETQYF,TGCGCCAGCAGCCCAACCCTAGCGGGGGAGGAGACCCAGTACTTC
TRBV11-2,TRBJ2-3,TRBD2,NA,CASSATSGADTQYF,TGTGCCAGCAGCGCCACTAGCGGGGCAGATACGCAGTATTTT
TRBV5-5,TRBJ1-1,NA,NA,CASSHVNTEAFF,TGTGCCAGCAGCCATGTCAACACTGAAGCTTTCTTT
TRBV5-1,TRBJ1-1,NA,NA,CASSLQAVNTEAFF,TGCGCCAGCAGCTTGCAGGCTGTGAACACTGAAGCTTTCTTT
TRBV11-2,TRBJ2-7,TRBD1,NA,CASSHPGQGAYEQYF,TGTGCCAGCAGCCACCCGGGACAGGGTGCCTACGAGCAGTACTTC
TRBV11-2,TRBJ2-2,TRBD1,NA,CASSARTGLTGELFF,TGTGCCAGCAGCGCGAGGACAGGGCTCACCGGGGAGCTGTTTTTT
TRBV21-1,TRBJ1-1,NA,NA,CASSKSEDYRVATEAFF,TGTGCCAGCAGCAAATCCGAAGACTACAGGGTGGCCACTGAAGCTTTCTTT